This T cell receptor beta chain was recovered during a study of shared clonotypes between healthy human individuals. There were no recent acute infections or vaccinations among the donors, who were healthy HIV-negative adults. On this clone itself: Its antigen is as yet unknown.

The CDR3 length is 15 residues. The germline CDR1 and CDR2 sequences are SGHTA and FQGNSA. V was cut by 5 bases and J by 3 bases, with 16 bases left in between. Study outcomes and limitations: The sampled material consisted only of blood, and tissue repertoires are likely to differ. Naive CD4 clonotype sharing across a handful of donors was roughly 5%.

TCRdb's copy holds only in-frame clones and misses some; the assay was immunoSEQ multiplex PCR. The sample lists 2 million to 2.5 million clones; 95% were seen once. This TCR was recovered from a man aged 18 to 29 in good health. The sample taken for sequencing was naive CD4+ T cells sorted from blood. The subset: CD45RA+ positively selected. The rearrangement joins TRBV7-2 to TRBJ1-2; D is undetermined. The CDR3 nucleotides are TGTGCCAGCAGCCAGACTTGGACGGACTACTATGGCTACACCTTC. Its protein is CASSQTWTDYYGYTF.